Listed below are T cell receptor beta chains from one sample, sequenced in a study of OX40 agonist ivuxolimab in advanced cancers. The data were produced by immunoSEQ multiplex PCR, yet TCRdb's version contains in-frame clones alone and is incomplete. The sample yields 65,000 to 100,000 clones, about 91% seen once. This material consisted of CD4+ or CD8+ T cells sorted from blood, taken in a trial of the OX40 agonist ivuxolimab. All receptors derive from an adult with an advanced solid tumor such as melanoma, head and neck, liver or kidney cancer. CDR3s include the opening cysteine and the closing phenylalanine or tryptophan. A D gene is named only where the DNA matches it firmly. Size values are once, few and many counts, or a class for expanded clones, and some rows have none.

clone_size d_call j_call v_call cdr3_nt cdr3_aa
. . TRBJ2-4 TRBV19 TGTGCCAGTAGTATAGATCTCTCAGGGACTGACATTCAGTACTTC CASSIDLSGTDIQYF
. TRBD2 TRBJ2-1 TRBV11-1 TGTGCCAGCTGGCCCTCCGGGACTATAACTCAGGGCTCCTACAATGAGCAGTTCTTC CASWPSGTITQGSYNEQFF
. . TRBJ1-2 TRBV9 TGTGCCAGCAGCGTAGAGAATACAGGAGGCTATGGCTACACCTTC CASSVENTGGYGYTF
. TRBD1 TRBJ2-5 TRBV7-3 TGTGCCAGCAGCTGGACAGGGCAAGAGACCCAGTACTTC CASSWTGQETQYF
. . TRBJ1-1 TRBV7-9 TGTGCCAGCAGCCCTGGGAGGCAAGGAGCTTTCTTT CASSPGRQGAFF
. . TRBJ2-3 TRBV27 TGTGCCAGCAGTTTCTTGGATCGAGATACGCAGTATTTT CASSFLDRDTQYF
. . TRBJ2-7 TRBV20-1 TGCAGTGCTACATCATCCTACGAGCAGTACTTC CSATSSYEQYF
. TRBD2 TRBJ2-5 TRBV2 TGTGCCAGCAGTCCCGGACTAGCGGGAGTTGAGGAAGAGTACTTC CASSPGLAGVEEEYF
. . TRBJ2-5 TRBV18 TGTGCCAGCTCACCACTGGGGCAAGAGACCCAGTACTTC CASSPLGQETQYF
. TRBD1 TRBJ1-5 TRBV5-4 TGTGCCAGCAGCTCGGGACAGGGCGGTCAGCCCCAGCATTTT CASSSGQGGQPQHF
. . TRBJ1-4 TRBV4-1 TGCGCCAGCAGTTGGACACCAACAACTAATGAAAAACTGTTTTTT CASSWTPTTNEKLFF
. . TRBJ1-5 TRBV5-6 TGTGCCAGCAGCTTGGGTGGCCCGTATAGCAATCAGCCCCAGCATTTT CASSLGGPYSNQPQHF
. . TRBJ2-7 TRBV19 TGTGCCAGTAGTACCCGGGCAGTGGGAGCCTACGAGCAGTACTTC CASSTRAVGAYEQYF
. . TRBJ2-5 TRBV7-9 TGTGCCAGCAGCTTGATTGACCAGCAGTACTTC CASSLIDQQYF
once . TRBJ1-2 TRBV6-5 TGTGCCAGCACCCTTGGGGCCGGGAGGGGCTACACCTTC CASTLGAGRGYTF
. . TRBJ1-2 TRBV27 TGTGCCAGCAGTTTCCACGTACAATATGGCTACACCTTC CASSFHVQYGYTF
. . TRBJ2-5 TRBV10-3 TGTGCCATCAGTGACCCCCGGCAGGGGCCCCAAGAGACCCAGTACTTC CAISDPRQGPQETQYF
. . TRBJ1-5 TRBV5-1 TGCGCCAGCAGCTTAGAGGGGGTTCAGCCCCAGCATTTT CASSLEGVQPQHF
once . TRBJ2-5 TRBV28 TGTGCCAGCAGTTCTCCCCTCCCCAGGGCAGAGACCCAGTACTTC CASSSPLPRAETQYF
few TRBD1 TRBJ1-2 TRBV28 TGTGCCAGCAGTTTCCAGGGACAGGGAAGAGCAGGCTACACCTTC CASSFQGQGRAGYTF
once . TRBJ2-3 TRBV6-1 TGTGCCAGCACGGTAAGAGGCCAGGATACAGATACGCAGTATTTT CASTVRGQDTDTQYF
. . TRBJ2-2 TRBV18 TGTGCCAGCTCACCAGGGGGCGATAGCACCGGGGAGCTGTTTTTT CASSPGGDSTGELFF
. TRBD2 TRBJ2-3 TRBV10-3 TGTGCCATCAGTGGCCCAGCGGGAGGTCTCACAGATACGCAGTATTTT CAISGPAGGLTDTQYF
few . TRBJ1-6 TRBV10-1 TGCGCCAGCAGTGAGAAACGAATAGGATCACCCCTCCACTTT CASSEKRIGSPLHF
. TRBD1 TRBJ1-4 TRBV5-1 TGCGCCAGCAGCTTGGCCGGACAGGGGGTTGAAAAACTGTTTTTT CASSLAGQGVEKLFF
. . TRBJ2-7 TRBV28 TGTGCCAGCAGTCGCAACAGGGGGGGCTCCTACGAGCAGTACTTC CASSRNRGGSYEQYF
. . TRBJ2-7 TRBV27 TGTGCCAGCAGTTTATCCAGGGTCCACGAGCAGTACTTC CASSLSRVHEQYF
. TRBD1 TRBJ1-5 TRBV19 TGTGCCAGTAGTGTACAGGGGGCCCTCAATCAGCCCCAGCATTTT CASSVQGALNQPQHF
. TRBD1 TRBJ1-3 TRBV6-5 TGTGCCAGCAGGCAGACAGGGTCTGGAAACACCATATATTTT CASRQTGSGNTIYF
. . TRBJ1-2 TRBV20-1 TGCAGTGCCAAAGGGACCGATGGCTACACCTTC CSAKGTDGYTF
. . TRBJ2-5 TRBV29-1 TGCAGCATTGAAAAGTATCAAGAGACCCAGTACTTC CSIEKYQETQYF
. TRBD2 TRBJ2-1 TRBV5-1 TGCGCCAGCAGCAGTAGCGGGGCAAGCTCCTACAATGAGCAGTTCTTC CASSSSGASSYNEQFF
. TRBD1 TRBJ1-1 TRBV27 TGTGCCAGCAGTTTAAGGGACAGGGGAAACGCTGAAGCTTTCTTT CASSLRDRGNAEAFF
. TRBD1 TRBJ1-1 TRBV30 TGTGCCTGTTCGGGACAGGGGAACACTGAAGCTTTCTTT CACSGQGNTEAFF
. . TRBJ2-1 TRBV2 TGTGCCAGCAGTTTCTCGTCTGAAATAGCGGAACAGTTCTTC CASSFSSEIAEQFF